The clone carrying this T cell receptor (beta chain) came up many times. No antigen is known for it. Authors of the study amplified TCR beta CDR3 regions from RNA transcripts. HTBI primers were used for first-round RT-PCR of the TCR CDR3. TCRdb fed the multiplex PCR reads into MiXCR, producing one record per CDR3 protein. Here the sample spans about 520,000 distinct CDR3 sequences, around a quarter being singletons. These data are taken from a study of T cells in Graves' hyperthyroidism and ophthalmopathy. Study findings and constraints: For ophthalmopathy, model prediction preceded onset by a median about 6.2 months.

Sequenced sample: blood. The source of this sequence is a woman younger than 45 with Graves' ophthalmopathy.

In DNA form, the CDR3 reads TGTGCCAGCAGTTTATCGGGGGCAGGAGAGACCCAGTACTTC. Amino acids: CASSLSGAGETQYF. The rearrangement links TRBV12-3 or TRBV12-4 to TRBJ2-5; D may match TRBD1 or TRBD2 (6 bases each). This CDR3 spans 14 amino acids. Trimming took off 2 bases at V and 4 bases at J, with 11 bases between the two ends.